What follows describes a single T cell receptor (beta chain). Its antigen is not identified. These data come from a study of PD-1 blockade in classical Hodgkin lymphoma. The germline V gene has CDR1 MNHEY and CDR2 SVGAGI. The V and J ends lost 5 bases and 3 bases respectively, with 10 bases between them. CDR3 length equals 14 residues. Time point here: newly diagnosed, previously untreated cHL patient sample. Untreated, newly diagnosed classical Hodgkin lymphoma PBMCs were comparators. Sequencing used immunoSEQ multiplex PCR; TCRdb keeps in-frame clones, though not all of them. This sample has roughly 7,300 clones, with 78% found just once. General observations from the study: Newly diagnosed patients were said to have less baseline TCR diversity than healthy donors did. Undefined causes, possibly disease activity or prior therapy, underlie the repertoire differences.

This sequence joins TRBV6-5 and TRBJ1-4; no clear D gene. Material for sequencing was peripheral blood mononuclear cells (PBMCs). This receptor was taken from a human donor with classical Hodgkin lymphoma. As DNA, the CDR3 is TGTGCCAGCAGTCGACTGACCTCTAATGAAAAACTGTTTTTT. Protein sequence: CASSRLTSNEKLFF.